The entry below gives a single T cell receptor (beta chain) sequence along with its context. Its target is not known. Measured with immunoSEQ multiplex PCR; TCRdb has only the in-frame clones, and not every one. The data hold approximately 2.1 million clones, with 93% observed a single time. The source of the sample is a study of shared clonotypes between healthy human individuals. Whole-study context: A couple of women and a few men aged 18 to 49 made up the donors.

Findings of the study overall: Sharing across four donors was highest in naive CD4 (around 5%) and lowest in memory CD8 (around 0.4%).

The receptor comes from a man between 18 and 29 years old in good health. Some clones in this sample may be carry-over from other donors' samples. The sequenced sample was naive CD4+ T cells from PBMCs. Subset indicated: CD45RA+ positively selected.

The CDR3 DNA reads as TGTGCCAGCTCAGGGACAGGGGGACTCGGGCAGCCCCAGCATTTT. Translated: CASSGTGGLGQPQHF. The chain recombines TRBV18 with TRBJ1-5, with TRBD1 matching 11 bases. Trimming removed 5 bases from V and 7 bases from J; junction bases left unmatched: 7. The CDR3 extends over 15 amino acids. Germline CDR1 reads KGHSH; CDR2 reads LQKENI.